The T cell receptor (beta chain) described here comes from a study of vaccination effects on CD4 cells after COVID-19. Study-level results: By a late point after vaccination, infection- and vaccine-induced clones had shrunk markedly through clonal contraction. In healthy vaccinees, only 1 of 255 vaccine-induced clones cross-reacted with common cold coronaviruses.

As regards this clone: Its antigen is still unknown.

Here immunoSEQ multiplex PCR was the method, and the copy in TCRdb shows in-frame clones only, minus some. Here the sample spans under 75,000 clones, roughly 80% being singletons. This CDR3 comprises 13 residues. The junction had 6 bases not matched to a gene; V was cut back by 7 bases and J by 4 bases. The germline V gene has CDR1 SNHLY and CDR2 FYNNEI. Antigen-specific CD4+ T cells expanded by the ViraFEST assay with viral peptide pools were then sequenced. It was after more than nine days of culture that CD4+ T cells were isolated. All vaccine recipients tested negative for nucleocapsid antibodies and had never contracted SARS-CoV-2 infection. On days 3 and 7, fresh IL-2 medium replaced half the medium.

The specimen was CD4+ T cells from PBMCs cultured with SARS-CoV-2 spike peptides, collected before COVID-19 vaccination. The genes are TRBV2 and TRBJ2-5; 7 nucleotides agree with TRBD2. This TCR was recovered from a human donor who received a COVID-19 vaccine. Here the CDR3 DNA reads TGTGCCAGCAACACGGGGAGGGCAGAGACCCAGTACTTC. Translated: CASNTGRAETQYF.